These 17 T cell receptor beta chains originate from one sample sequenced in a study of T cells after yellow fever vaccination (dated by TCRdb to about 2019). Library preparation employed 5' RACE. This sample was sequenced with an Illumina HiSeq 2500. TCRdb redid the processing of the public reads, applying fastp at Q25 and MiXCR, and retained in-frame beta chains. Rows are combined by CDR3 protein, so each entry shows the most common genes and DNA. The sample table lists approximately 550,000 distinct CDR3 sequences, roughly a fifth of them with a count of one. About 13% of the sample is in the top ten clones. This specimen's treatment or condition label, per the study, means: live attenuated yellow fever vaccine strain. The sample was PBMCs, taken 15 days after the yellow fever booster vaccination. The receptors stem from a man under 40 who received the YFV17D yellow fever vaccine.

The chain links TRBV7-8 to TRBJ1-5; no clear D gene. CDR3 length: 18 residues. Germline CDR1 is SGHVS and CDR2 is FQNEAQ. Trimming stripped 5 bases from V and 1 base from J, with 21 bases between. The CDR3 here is CASSPTGRQDASNQPQHF. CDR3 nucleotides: TGTGCCAGCAGCCCAACCGGACGACAAGATGCGAGCAATCAGCCCCAGCATTTT.

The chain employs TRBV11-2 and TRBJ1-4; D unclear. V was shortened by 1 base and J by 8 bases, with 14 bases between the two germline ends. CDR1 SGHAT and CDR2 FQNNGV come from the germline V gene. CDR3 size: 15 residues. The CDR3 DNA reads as TGTGCCAGCAGCTTAGGGCGGGGTCGGCGGGAAAAACTGTTTTTT. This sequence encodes CASSLGRGRREKLFF.

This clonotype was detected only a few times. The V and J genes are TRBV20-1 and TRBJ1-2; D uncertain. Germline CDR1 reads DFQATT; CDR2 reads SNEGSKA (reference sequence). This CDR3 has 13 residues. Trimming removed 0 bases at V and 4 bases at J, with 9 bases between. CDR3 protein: CSARDPVFYGYTF. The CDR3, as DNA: TGCAGTGCTAGAGATCCCGTTTTCTATGGCTACACCTTC.

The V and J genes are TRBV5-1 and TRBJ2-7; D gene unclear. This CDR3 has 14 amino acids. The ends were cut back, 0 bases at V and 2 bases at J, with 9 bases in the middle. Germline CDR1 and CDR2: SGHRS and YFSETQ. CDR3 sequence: CASSLEASPYEQYF. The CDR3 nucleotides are TGCGCCAGCAGCTTGGAGGCTTCACCCTACGAGCAGTACTTC.

As DNA, the CDR3 is TGTGCCAGCAGCTTACGAATAAGAGACAGGGAAGAGACCCAGTACTTC. This sequence encodes CASSLRIRDREETQYF. The chain has TRBV7-2 and TRBJ2-5; 7 nucleotides match TRBD1. J gave up 3 bases and V 2 bases, and 9 bases lay outside the gene matches. The length of the CDR3 is 16 residues. The germline V gene encodes CDR1 SGHTA and CDR2 FQGNSA.

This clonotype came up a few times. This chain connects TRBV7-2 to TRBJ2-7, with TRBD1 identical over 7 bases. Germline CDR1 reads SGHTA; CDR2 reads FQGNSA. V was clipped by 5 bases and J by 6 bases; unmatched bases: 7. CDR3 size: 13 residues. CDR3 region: CASSHDRASEQYF. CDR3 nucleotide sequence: TGTGCCAGCAGCCACGACAGGGCCAGCGAGCAGTACTTC.

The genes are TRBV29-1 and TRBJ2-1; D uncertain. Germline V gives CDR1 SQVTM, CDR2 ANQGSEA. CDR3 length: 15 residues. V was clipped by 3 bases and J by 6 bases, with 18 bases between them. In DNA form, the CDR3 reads TGCAGCGTTGACCCTAACTACCCCGTGACCAATGAGCAGTTCTTC. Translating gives CSVDPNYPVTNEQFF.

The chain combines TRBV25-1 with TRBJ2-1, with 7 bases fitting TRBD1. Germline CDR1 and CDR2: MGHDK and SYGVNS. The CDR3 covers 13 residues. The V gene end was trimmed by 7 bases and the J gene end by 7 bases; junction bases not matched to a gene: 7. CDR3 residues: CASTGQAVNEQFF. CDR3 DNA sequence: TGTGCCAGCACCGGACAGGCTGTTAATGAGCAGTTCTTC.

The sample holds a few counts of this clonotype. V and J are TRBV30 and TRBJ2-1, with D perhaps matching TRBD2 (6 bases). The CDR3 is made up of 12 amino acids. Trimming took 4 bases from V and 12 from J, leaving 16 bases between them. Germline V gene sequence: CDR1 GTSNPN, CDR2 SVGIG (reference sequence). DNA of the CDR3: TGTGCCTGGATTAACCGGGAGTATTCGCAGTTCTTC. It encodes CAWINREYSQFF.

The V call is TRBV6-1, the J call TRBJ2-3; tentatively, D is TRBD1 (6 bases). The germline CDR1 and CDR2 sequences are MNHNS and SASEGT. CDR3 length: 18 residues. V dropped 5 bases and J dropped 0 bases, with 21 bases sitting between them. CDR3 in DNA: TGTGCCAGCAGTCCGCCCCGGGCACAGGGCGCTAGCACAGATACGCAGTATTTT. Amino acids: CASSPPRAQGASTDTQYF.

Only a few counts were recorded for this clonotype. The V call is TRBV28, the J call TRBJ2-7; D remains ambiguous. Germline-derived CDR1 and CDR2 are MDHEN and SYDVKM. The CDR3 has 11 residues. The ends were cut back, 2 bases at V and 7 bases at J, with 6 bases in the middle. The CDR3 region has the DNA TGTGCCAGCAGTTTACTCGAAGAGCAGTACTTC. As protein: CASSLLEEQYF. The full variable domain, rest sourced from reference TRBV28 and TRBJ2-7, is DVKVTQSSRYLVKRTGEKVFLECVQDMDHENMFWYRQDPGLGLRLIYFSYDVKMKEKGDIPEGYSVSREKKERFSLILESASTNQTSMYLCASSLLEEQYFGPGTRLTVT.

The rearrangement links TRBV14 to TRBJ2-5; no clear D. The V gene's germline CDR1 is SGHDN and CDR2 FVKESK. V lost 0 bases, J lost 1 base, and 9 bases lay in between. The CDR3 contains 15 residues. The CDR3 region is CASSQDTTRQETQYF. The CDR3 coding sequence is TGTGCCAGCAGCCAAGATACGACACGCCAAGAGACCCAGTACTTC.

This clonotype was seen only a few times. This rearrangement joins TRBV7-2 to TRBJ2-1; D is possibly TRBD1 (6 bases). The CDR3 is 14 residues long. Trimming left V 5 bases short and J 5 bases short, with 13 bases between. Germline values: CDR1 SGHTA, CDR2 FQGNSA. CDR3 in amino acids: CASSTRRQDNEQFF. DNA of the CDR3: TGTGCCAGCAGCACCCGAAGACAGGACAATGAGCAGTTCTTC.

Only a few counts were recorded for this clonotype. CDR3 nucleotide sequence: TGCAGCGTTCTCACCGGGGGGACAGGGGTCCACGAGCAGTACTTC. Encoded protein: CSVLTGGTGVHEQYF. V is TRBV29-1 and J is TRBJ2-7; 10 bases agree with TRBD1. This CDR3 is 15 amino acids long. Germline V gene data show CDR1 as SQVTM and CDR2 as ANQGSEA. The J segment lost 5 bases and the V segment lost 5 bases, leaving 12 bases of the junction unmatched.

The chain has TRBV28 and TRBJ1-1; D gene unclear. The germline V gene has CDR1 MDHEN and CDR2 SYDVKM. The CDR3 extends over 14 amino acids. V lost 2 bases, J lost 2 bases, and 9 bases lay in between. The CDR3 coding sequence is TGTGCCAGCAGTTTAGAACATAGCAACACTGAAGCTTTCTTT. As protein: CASSLEHSNTEAFF.

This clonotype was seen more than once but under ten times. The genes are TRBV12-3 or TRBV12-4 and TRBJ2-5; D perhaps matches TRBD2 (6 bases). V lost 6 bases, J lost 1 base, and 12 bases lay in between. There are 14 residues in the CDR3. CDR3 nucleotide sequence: TGTGCCAGCAGCCAACTAGCTTTCCAAGAGACCCAGTACTTC. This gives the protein CASSQLAFQETQYF.

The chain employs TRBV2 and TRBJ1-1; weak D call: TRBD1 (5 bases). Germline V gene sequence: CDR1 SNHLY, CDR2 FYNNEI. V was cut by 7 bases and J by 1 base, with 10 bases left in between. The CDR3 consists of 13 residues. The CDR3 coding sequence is TGTGCCAGCAAGGTAGGGGAGAACACTGAAGCTTTCTTT. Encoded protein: CASKVGENTEAFF.